One and the same sample provided the 9 T cell receptor beta chains below, sequenced in a study of T cells in Graves' hyperthyroidism and ophthalmopathy. Amplified TCR beta CDR3 regions derived from RNA transcripts. Initially, a first-round RT-PCR of the TCR CDR3 employed the HTBI primer set. TCRdb reprocessed the multiplex PCR reads via MiXCR and lists one record per CDR3 protein. Of approximately 560,000 distinct CDR3 sequences listed, roughly 14% are singletons. Sample: blood. The receptor source for this set is a woman aged 30 to 39 with Graves' hyperthyroidism.

The sample holds many counts of this clonotype. This chain joins TRBV30 and TRBJ2-7, with D unresolved. Germline lookup yields CDR1 GTSNPN and CDR2 SVGIG (reference sequence). The CDR3 runs 12 residues. Trimming shortened V by 2 bases and J by 0 bases, and 5 bases separated the two germline ends. CDR3 nucleotides: TGTGCCTGGAGTTCCGACTCCTACGAGCAGTACTTC. This encodes CAWSSDSYEQYF.

This clonotype was counted ten times or more. This chain uses TRBV18 with TRBJ1-2; D gene ambiguous. The CDR3 loop spans 15 amino acids. V dropped 0 bases and J dropped 8 bases, with 16 bases sitting between them. Germline V gene data show CDR1 as KGHSH and CDR2 as LQKENI. CDR3 loop: CASSPPVVRTRGYTF. The CDR3 DNA sequence: TGTGCCAGCTCACCACCCGTAGTAAGGACGAGAGGCTACACCTTC.

This clonotype was observed many times. The chain employs TRBV24-1 and TRBJ1-5, with D unclear. V lost 4 bases and J lost 4, with 13 bases in between. Germline V gene sequence: CDR1 KGHDR, CDR2 SFDVKD. The CDR3 length is 15 residues. This CDR3 reads CATSEPGRENQPQHF. In DNA form, the CDR3 reads TGTGCCACCAGTGAACCTGGACGGGAAAATCAGCCCCAGCATTTT.

The sample holds many counts of this clonotype. The chain joins TRBV30 to TRBJ2-1; D not resolved. V was clipped by 1 base and J by 5 bases, with 3 bases between them. The CDR3 sequence is 11 residues long. Germline CDR1 is GTSNPN and CDR2 is SVGIG (reference sequence). The DNA of the CDR3 is TGTGCCTGGAGTGGGAACAATGAGCAGTTCTTC. This codes for CAWSGNNEQFF.

This clonotype was counted at least ten times. The chain employs TRBV12-3 or TRBV12-4 and TRBJ2-7, with D unclear. This CDR3 comprises 12 residues. The germline V and J ends were trimmed by 3 bases and 9 bases, with 12 bases remaining between them. CDR3 sequence reads: CASSFNPSAQYF. CDR3 nucleotide sequence: TGTGCCAGCAGTTTTAACCCCAGTGCGCAGTACTTC.

In DNA form, the CDR3 reads TGTGCCAGTAGTATGGACAGATCCTACAATGAGCAGTTCTTC. This gives the protein CASSMDRSYNEQFF. The chain carries TRBV19 and TRBJ2-1, with D possibly matching TRBD1 (6 bases). Trimming cost V 3 bases and J 1 base, with 7 bases left between them. CDR3 length equals 14 residues. Germline V gene data show CDR1 as LNHDA and CDR2 as SQIVND (reference sequence).

The sample holds many counts of this clonotype. The chain carries TRBV20-1 and TRBJ2-7; D remains unclear. Per the germline V gene, CDR1 is DFQATT and CDR2 is SNEGSKA (reference sequence). The length of the CDR3 is 11 residues. V was trimmed by 5 bases and J by 5 bases, leaving 10 bases between them. The CDR3 spells CSARLGHEQYF. The DNA for the CDR3 is TGCAGTGCTCGGCTCGGCCACGAGCAGTACTTC.

This clonotype was found a few times. The gene calls are TRBV20-1 and TRBJ2-7; 8 positions agree with TRBD2. The CDR3 loop spans 13 amino acids. The germline CDR1 and CDR2 sequences are DFQATT and SNEGSKA (reference sequence). CDR3 nucleotide sequence: TGCAGCACCCTGACTAGCGAATCCTACGAGCAGTACTTC. Its protein is CSTLTSESYEQYF.

This clonotype appeared many times. V and J are TRBV6-1 and TRBJ2-3, with 12 bases identical to TRBD2. This CDR3 has 18 residues. Germline CDR1 is MNHNS and CDR2 is SASEGT. The J segment lost 1 base and the V segment lost 5 bases, leaving 10 bases of the junction unmatched. CDR3 amino acids: CASSPRLAGGPGTDTQYF. In nucleotides, the CDR3 is TGTGCCAGCAGTCCCCGCCTAGCGGGAGGGCCGGGCACAGATACGCAGTATTTT.